The rows below give T cell receptor beta chains drawn from one sample of a study of cytomegalovirus exposure and HLA in healthy donors. Sequencing used immunoSEQ multiplex PCR; TCRdb keeps in-frame clones, though not all of them. Among 64,000 or so clones listed, about 85% were seen once. The sample consisted of PBMCs. Receptors originate from a female donor in good health and CMV-seronegative. CDR3s include the opening cysteine and the closing phenylalanine or tryptophan. A D gene is named only where the DNA matches it firmly. The size of a clone is reported for some rows only, either as once, few or many, or as a class for expanded clones.

TRBJ1-1	.	TRBV9	.	TGTGCCAGCAGCGAGATGGGGCAAGGCTACACTGAAGCTTTCTTT	CASSEMGQGYTEAFF
TRBJ1-5	.	TRBV28	.	TGTGCCAGCAGTTTATGGGGGGGTTACAATCAGCCCCAGCATTTT	CASSLWGGYNQPQHF
TRBJ2-7	.	TRBV28	few	TGTGCCAGCAGTATTTCCCTTTACGAGCAGTACTTC	CASSISLYEQYF
TRBJ1-5	.	TRBV7-9	once	TGTGCCAGCAGCTCTACCTCCGGGACTATCAATCAGCCCCAGCATTTT	CASSSTSGTINQPQHF
TRBJ2-6	TRBD1	TRBV28	.	TGTGCCAGCAGTCTAGACAGGGTAGGGGCCAACGTCCTGACTTTC	CASSLDRVGANVLTF
TRBJ1-4	.	TRBV28	.	TGTGCCACCTGGGCGATACCGAGTGAAAAACTGTTTTTT	CATWAIPSEKLFF
TRBJ2-5	TRBD1	TRBV11-2	.	TGTGCCAGCAGCTTAGATTCGAGGGGGCGAGAGACCCAGTACTTC	CASSLDSRGRETQYF
TRBJ2-2	.	TRBV21-1	.	TGTGCCAGCAGCCCCCCTGGGACAGGGGGCGCCCCCGGGGAGCTGTTTTTT	CASSPPGTGGAPGELFF
TRBJ2-7	TRBD1	TRBV7-9	.	TGTGCCAGCAGCAGCAGCTCCGGACAGGGGGCTTTCTACGAGCAGTACTTC	CASSSSSGQGAFYEQYF
TRBJ2-2	TRBD1	TRBV18	.	TGTGCCAGCTCACCTTTCGGACAGGGCGGGGAGCTGTTTTTT	CASSPFGQGGELFF
TRBJ1-4	.	TRBV21-1	.	TGTGCCAGCAGCAATCGGAGACAGGGCGGTGAAGGTGAAAAACTGTTTTTT	CASSNRRQGGEGEKLFF
TRBJ2-1	.	TRBV1	.	TGCACCAGCAGCTCCCGTACCTCCAGCTCCTACAATGAGCAGTTCTTC	CTSSSRTSSSYNEQFF
TRBJ2-7	.	TRBV9	.	TGTGCCAGCAGCGCCGATGGAGGGAACGAGCAGTACTTC	CASSADGGNEQYF
TRBJ1-6	.	TRBV2	.	TGTGCCAGCAGTAGCCGGGACTCCAATTCACCCCTCCACTTT	CASSSRDSNSPLHF
TRBJ1-6	TRBD1	TRBV27	.	TGTGCCAGCAGTTACGGGACAGGGGTGAATTCACCCCTCCACTTT	CASSYGTGVNSPLHF
TRBJ2-4	.	TRBV21-1	.	TGTGCCAGCAGCAAAGAGGAACTACCGGGGGAAAACATTCAGTACTTC	CASSKEELPGENIQYF
TRBJ1-2	TRBD1	TRBV5-6	.	TGTGCCAGCAGCTTTCCCCCGCTCCGGGACAGGGTCTATGGCTACACCTTC	CASSFPPLRDRVYGYTF
TRBJ2-7	TRBD1	TRBV30	few	TGTGCCTGGAGAGCTAAGGGGGCAGGGGGATCCTACGAGCAGTACTTC	CAWRAKGAGGSYEQYF
TRBJ2-7	TRBD2	TRBV7-9	.	TGTGCCAGCAGCTCGTGGAGGACTAGCGGCCCTTCCTACGAGCAGTACTTC	CASSSWRTSGPSYEQYF
TRBJ1-2	.	TRBV19	.	TGTGCCAGTACCTCGGGCGGGGCCGCTAACTATGGCTACACCTTC	CASTSGGAANYGYTF
TRBJ1-1	.	TRBV7-8	.	TGTGCCAGCAGCCCTGAGGCAGGGGTAACTGAAGCTTTCTTT	CASSPEAGVTEAFF
TRBJ1-2	.	TRBV30	.	TGTGCCTGGAAGTGGACGCGGGGAGGTGGCTACACCTTC	CAWKWTRGGGYTF
TRBJ1-2	.	TRBV7-8	once	TGTGCCAGCAGCTTAGATGAACAGGGCGTTGGCTACACCTTC	CASSLDEQGVGYTF
TRBJ2-1	.	TRBV7-9	few	TGTGCCAGCAGCTTAGCGGGTCGGGTTGAGCAGTTCTTC	CASSLAGRVEQFF
TRBJ1-5	TRBD1	TRBV2	.	TGTGCCAGCAGTGTGAGGGGGCATGGGAGCAATCAGCCCCAGCATTTT	CASSVRGHGSNQPQHF
TRBJ2-3	.	TRBV7-9	.	TGTGCCAGCAGCTTTCTGGCGGTACAAAGAACAGATACGCAGTATTTT	CASSFLAVQRTDTQYF
TRBJ2-2	TRBD2	TRBV7-8	.	TGTGCCAGCAGCTCCCGCCCTAGCGGAACGAACACCGGGGAGCTGTTTTTT	CASSSRPSGTNTGELFF
TRBJ2-6	.	TRBV6-5	once	TGTGCCAGCAAGCGGGTTATCTCTGGGGCCAACGTCCTGACTTTC	CASKRVISGANVLTF
TRBJ2-2	.	TRBV4-1	.	TGCGCCAGCAGCCAATTCCCCAGGGGAAGGAACACCGGGGAGCTGTTTTTT	CASSQFPRGRNTGELFF
TRBJ2-1	TRBD2	TRBV2	.	TGTGCCAGGGGGGGGGTAGCGGGGTACAATGAGCAGTTCTTC	CARGGVAGYNEQFF
TRBJ2-7	TRBD2	TRBV29-1	.	TGCAGCGTTGAGGGGAGGGACGAGCAGTACTTC	CSVEGRDEQYF
TRBJ2-7	.	TRBV18	few	TGTGCCAGCTCACCACCAGGGGTCCCCTACGAGCAGTACTTC	CASSPPGVPYEQYF
TRBJ1-4	TRBD1	TRBV6-1	.	TGTGCCAGCAGTGAACCGGGCAGGGGGGCAACTAATGAAAAACTGTTTTTT	CASSEPGRGATNEKLFF
TRBJ2-3	.	TRBV7-6	.	TGTGCCAGCAGCTTAGGGGTAGGACTTAGCACAGATACGCAGTATTTT	CASSLGVGLSTDTQYF
TRBJ2-5	TRBD1	TRBV25-1	.	TGTGCCAGCAGTGAATTTCAGACAGGGGCTAAGACCCAGTACTTC	CASSEFQTGAKTQYF
TRBJ2-1	TRBD2	TRBV28	.	TGTGCCAGCAGCGACTCCAGGGAGGGCCGAAACAATGAGCAGTTCTTC	CASSDSREGRNNEQFF
TRBJ2-3	.	TRBV5-1	.	TGCGCCAGCAGCCTTACTACATACGGCACAGATACGCAGTATTTT	CASSLTTYGTDTQYF
TRBJ2-5	.	TRBV6-1	.	TGTGCCAGCAGTGGAAACACGCAAGAGACCCAGTACTTC	CASSGNTQETQYF
TRBJ2-7	TRBD1	TRBV5-4	.	TGTGCCAGCAGCTGGGACAGGGCCTACGAGCAGTACTTC	CASSWDRAYEQYF
TRBJ2-2	.	TRBV7-3	.	TGTGCCAGCAGCTTAAGGGCTCAAGTGGGGGCGACCGGGGAGCTGTTTTTT	CASSLRAQVGATGELFF
TRBJ2-5	TRBD2	TRBV5-6	.	TGTGCCAGCAGCTTAGCGCGGGGGGCCTACCAAGAGACCCAGTACTTC	CASSLARGAYQETQYF
TRBJ1-5	.	TRBV5-8	.	TGTGCCAGCAGCTTATTGGGGGCGCAGCCCCAGCATTTT	CASSLLGAQPQHF
TRBJ1-2	.	TRBV29-1	.	TGCAGCGTAGTTCACCCCGGGGGTGATGGCTACACCTTC	CSVVHPGGDGYTF
TRBJ2-7	.	TRBV7-9	.	TGTGCCAGCAGCTTCGGGGACGAGCAGTACTTC	CASSFGDEQYF
TRBJ1-1	TRBD1	TRBV18	.	TGTGCCAGCTCACCAAGACAGGGAGTCGACGCTTTCTTT	CASSPRQGVDAFF
TRBJ2-7	TRBD2	TRBV5-8	.	TGTGCCAGCAGTCTAGCGGGGGCCTCCTACGAGCAGTACTTC	CASSLAGASYEQYF
TRBJ1-4	.	TRBV4-1	.	TGCGCCAGCAGCCAAGAGAGCTCACAGGGAAGTGAAAAACTGTTTTTT	CASSQESSQGSEKLFF
TRBJ2-7	.	TRBV4-1	.	TGCGCCAGCAGCCAAAGGGGGGGTACTTCCTACGAGCAGTACTTC	CASSQRGGTSYEQYF
TRBJ2-2	.	TRBV11-1	.	TGTGCCAGCAGCTTAGGGCGGGGAAGGGACACCGGGGAGCTGTTTTTT	CASSLGRGRDTGELFF
TRBJ2-5	TRBD2	TRBV5-1	.	TGCGCCAGCAGCTTCCGAGGACTAGCGGTACTCCAGGAGACCCAGTACTTC	CASSFRGLAVLQETQYF
TRBJ1-1	TRBD1	TRBV10-3	.	TGTGCCATCGGAACAGGGGCCGGAGACAACACTGAAGCTTTCTTT	CAIGTGAGDNTEAFF
TRBJ2-7	.	TRBV15	.	TGTGCCACCAGCAGAGATCCAGGGCGGTCCTACGAGCAGTACTTC	CATSRDPGRSYEQYF
TRBJ2-2	.	TRBV4-2	.	TGTGCCAGCAGCCAAGATCCGGTTCGGACAAACACCGGGGAGCTGTTTTTT	CASSQDPVRTNTGELFF
TRBJ2-7	TRBD1	TRBV4-1	.	TGCGCCAGCAGCCAAGATGGTAACAGGGGGGATGAGCAGTACTTC	CASSQDGNRGDEQYF
TRBJ1-1	.	TRBV4-1	once	TGCGCCAGCAGCCAAGACAAGGGGATGGACACTGAAGCTTTCTTT	CASSQDKGMDTEAFF
TRBJ1-1	TRBD1	TRBV27	.	TGTGCCAGCAGGAGAATAGGACAGGGCGGGGTGAACACTGAAGCTTTCTTT	CASRRIGQGGVNTEAFF
TRBJ1-5	.	TRBV7-2	.	TGTGCCAGCAGCTCCCAGGGTTATCAGCCCCAGCATTTT	CASSSQGYQPQHF
TRBJ2-2	.	TRBV27	.	TGTGCCAGCACCGATGATGGGAGGATCGGGGAGCTGTTTTTT	CASTDDGRIGELFF
TRBJ2-3	.	TRBV5-6	once	TGTGCCAGCAGCCTGAAACAGGGAACAGATACGCAGTATTTT	CASSLKQGTDTQYF
TRBJ2-5	TRBD2	TRBV5-4	.	TGTGCCAGCAGCTCCATGTATGGGGGCGGGAGGGCAGAGACCCAGTACTTC	CASSSMYGGGRAETQYF